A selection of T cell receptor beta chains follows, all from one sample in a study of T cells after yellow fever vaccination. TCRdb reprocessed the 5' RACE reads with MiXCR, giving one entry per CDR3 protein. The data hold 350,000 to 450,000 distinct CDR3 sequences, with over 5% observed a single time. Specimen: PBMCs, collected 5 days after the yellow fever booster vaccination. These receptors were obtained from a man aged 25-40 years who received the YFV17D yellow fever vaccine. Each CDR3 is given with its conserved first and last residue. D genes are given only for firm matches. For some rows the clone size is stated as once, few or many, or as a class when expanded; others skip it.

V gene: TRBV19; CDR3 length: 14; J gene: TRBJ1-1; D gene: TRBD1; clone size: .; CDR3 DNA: TGTGCCAGTAGTAGATCACAGGGGGCTGCTGAAGCTTTCTTT; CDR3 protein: CASSRSQGAAEAFF
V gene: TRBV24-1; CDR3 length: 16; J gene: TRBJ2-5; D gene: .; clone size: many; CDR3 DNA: TGTGCCACCAGTGACTCCGGGACCCCCCACAGAGAGACCCAGTACTTC; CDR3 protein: CATSDSGTPHRETQYF
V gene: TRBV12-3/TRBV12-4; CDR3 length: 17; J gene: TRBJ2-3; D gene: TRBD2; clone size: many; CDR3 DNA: TGTGCCAGCAGTTTAAGAGCGGGAGGGCCTCGTACAGATACGCAGTATTTT; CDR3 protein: CASSLRAGGPRTDTQYF
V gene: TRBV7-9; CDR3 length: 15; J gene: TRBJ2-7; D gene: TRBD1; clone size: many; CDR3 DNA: TGTGCCAGCAGCACTTTACAGGGGTCGATAAACGAGCAGTACTTC; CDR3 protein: CASSTLQGSINEQYF
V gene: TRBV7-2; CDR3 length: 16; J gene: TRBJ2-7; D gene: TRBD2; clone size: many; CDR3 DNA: TGTGCCAGCAGCTTAAGTGCTAGCGGAACGGCCTACGAGCAGTACTTC; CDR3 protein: CASSLSASGTAYEQYF
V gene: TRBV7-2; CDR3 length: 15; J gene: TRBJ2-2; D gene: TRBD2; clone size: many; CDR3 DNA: TGTGCCAGCAGCTTAGCTCTAGCGGGAGCCGGGGAGCTGTTTTTT; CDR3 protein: CASSLALAGAGELFF
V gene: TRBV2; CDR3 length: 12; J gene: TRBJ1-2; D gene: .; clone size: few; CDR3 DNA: TGTGCCAGCAGTGAAGCAGCCTATGGCTACACCTTC; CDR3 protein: CASSEAAYGYTF
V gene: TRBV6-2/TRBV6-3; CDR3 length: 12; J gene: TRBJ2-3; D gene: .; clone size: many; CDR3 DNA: TGTGCCAGCAGTCGACTAGTGGATACGCAGTATTTT; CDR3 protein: CASSRLVDTQYF
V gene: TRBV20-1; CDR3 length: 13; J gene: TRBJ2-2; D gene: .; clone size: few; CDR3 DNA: TGCAGTGCTAGAACCAACTACACCGGGGAGCTGTTTTTT; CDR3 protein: CSARTNYTGELFF
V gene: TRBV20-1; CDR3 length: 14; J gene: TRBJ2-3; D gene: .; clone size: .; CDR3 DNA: TGCAGTGCTCGCAGGGCGAGGGCCACAGATACGCAGTATTTT; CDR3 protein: CSARRARATDTQYF
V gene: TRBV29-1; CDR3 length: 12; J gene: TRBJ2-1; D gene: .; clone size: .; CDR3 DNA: TGCAGCGCCCCTGAAGGGAATAATGAGCAGTTCTTC; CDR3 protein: CSAPEGNNEQFF
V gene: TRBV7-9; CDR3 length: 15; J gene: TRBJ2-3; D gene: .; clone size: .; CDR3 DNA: TGTGCCAGCAGCTTAGTCCTCGGTGGGGGAGATACGCAGTATTTT; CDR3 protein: CASSLVLGGGDTQYF
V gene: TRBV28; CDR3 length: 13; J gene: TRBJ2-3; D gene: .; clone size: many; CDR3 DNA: TGTGCCAGCAGTTTTAGCGACCCAGATACGCAGTATTTT; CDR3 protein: CASSFSDPDTQYF
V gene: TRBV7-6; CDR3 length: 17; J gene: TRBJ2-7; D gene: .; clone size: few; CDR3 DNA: TGTGCCAGCAGCCCTGCCGGAGGGACTTTCGAGGACTACGAGCAGTACTTC; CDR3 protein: CASSPAGGTFEDYEQYF
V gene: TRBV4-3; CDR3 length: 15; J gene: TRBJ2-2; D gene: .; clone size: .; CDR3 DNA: TGCGCCAGCAGCCAATCTCTCACTAGCACCGGGGAGCTGTTTTTT; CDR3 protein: CASSQSLTSTGELFF
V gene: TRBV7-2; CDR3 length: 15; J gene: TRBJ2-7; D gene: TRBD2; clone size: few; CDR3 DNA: TGTGCCAGCAGCTCCGGACTAGCGGGAGGTTCCGAGCAGTACTTC; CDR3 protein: CASSSGLAGGSEQYF
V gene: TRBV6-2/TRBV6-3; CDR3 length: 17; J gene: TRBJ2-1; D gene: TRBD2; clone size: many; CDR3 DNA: TGTGCCAGCAGTTACCGCCGACTAGCGGGAGACCACAATGAGCAGTTCTTC; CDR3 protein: CASSYRRLAGDHNEQFF
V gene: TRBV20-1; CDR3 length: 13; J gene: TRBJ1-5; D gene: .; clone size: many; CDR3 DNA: TGCAGTGCTAGGCTAGGGTCCAATCAGCCCCAGCATTTT; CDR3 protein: CSARLGSNQPQHF
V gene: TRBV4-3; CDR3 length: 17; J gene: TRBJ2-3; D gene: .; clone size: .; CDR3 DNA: TGCGCCAGCAGCCAAGGAGTAGGTGCTTCCTACTGGGATACGCAGTATTTT; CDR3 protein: CASSQGVGASYWDTQYF
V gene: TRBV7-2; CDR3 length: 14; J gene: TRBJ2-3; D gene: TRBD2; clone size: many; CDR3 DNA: TGTGCCAGCAGCCGACCGGGACTAGCATATACGCAGTATTTT; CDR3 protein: CASSRPGLAYTQYF
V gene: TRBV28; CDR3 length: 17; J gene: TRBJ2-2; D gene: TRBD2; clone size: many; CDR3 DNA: TGTGCCAGCAGTTCAGCCGGACTAGCGGGAGGGCCGTGGGAGCTGTTTTTT; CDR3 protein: CASSSAGLAGGPWELFF
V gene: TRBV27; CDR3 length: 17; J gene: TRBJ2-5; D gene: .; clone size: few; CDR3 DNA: TGTGCCAGCAGTTTATGGGCTAGCTCTCTTTTTCAAGAGACCCAGTACTTC; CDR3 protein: CASSLWASSLFQETQYF
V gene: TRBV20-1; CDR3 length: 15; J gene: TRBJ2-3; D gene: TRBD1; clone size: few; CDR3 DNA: TGCAGTGCCCGCCCGACAGGGGGTGTCGCAGATACGCAGTATTTT; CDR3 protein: CSARPTGGVADTQYF
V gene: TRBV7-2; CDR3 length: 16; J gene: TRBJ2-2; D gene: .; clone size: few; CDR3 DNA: TGTGCCAGCAGCTCCCCCTGGGGGTGGAACACCGGGGAGCTGTTTTTT; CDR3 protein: CASSSPWGWNTGELFF
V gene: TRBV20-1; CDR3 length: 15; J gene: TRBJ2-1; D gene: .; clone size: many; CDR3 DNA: TGCAGTGCTAGAGACCTACTCCTACCGGGCAATGAGCAGTTCTTC; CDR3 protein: CSARDLLLPGNEQFF
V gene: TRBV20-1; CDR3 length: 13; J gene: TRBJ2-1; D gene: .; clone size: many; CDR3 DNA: TGCAGTGCTGACCGGGACTCCTTGCGGGAGCAGTTCTTC; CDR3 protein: CSADRDSLREQFF
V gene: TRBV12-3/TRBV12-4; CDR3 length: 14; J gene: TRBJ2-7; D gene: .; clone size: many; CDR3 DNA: TGTGCCAGCAGTTCCTCTGATGGCGGAGACGAGCAGTACTTC; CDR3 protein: CASSSSDGGDEQYF
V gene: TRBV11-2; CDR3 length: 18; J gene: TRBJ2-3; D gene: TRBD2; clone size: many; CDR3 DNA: TGTGCCAGCAGCTCAGGGGGACTAGCGGGAGGAGTCACAGATACGCAGTATTTT; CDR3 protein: CASSSGGLAGGVTDTQYF
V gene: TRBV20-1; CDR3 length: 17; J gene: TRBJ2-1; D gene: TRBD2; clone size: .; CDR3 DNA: TGCAGTGCGGGGACTAGCGGGAAGATAACCCTGTACAATGAGCAGTTCTTC; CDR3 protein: CSAGTSGKITLYNEQFF
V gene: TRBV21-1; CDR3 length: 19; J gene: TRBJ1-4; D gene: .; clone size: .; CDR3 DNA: TGTGCCAGCAGCAAAGTTCCCGATCTCCAGGGAGCAACTAATGAAAAACTGTTTTTT; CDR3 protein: CASSKVPDLQGATNEKLFF
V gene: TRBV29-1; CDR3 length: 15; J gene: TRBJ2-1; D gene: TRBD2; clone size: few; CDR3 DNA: TGCAGCGAGCGGGACGTTAAGAGCTCCTACAATGAGCAGTTCTTC; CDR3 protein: CSERDVKSSYNEQFF
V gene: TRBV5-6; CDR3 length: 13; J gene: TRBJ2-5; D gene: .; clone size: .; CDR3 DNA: TGTGCCAGCAGCACAGGACTGCCGAGGACCCAGTACTTC; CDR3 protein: CASSTGLPRTQYF